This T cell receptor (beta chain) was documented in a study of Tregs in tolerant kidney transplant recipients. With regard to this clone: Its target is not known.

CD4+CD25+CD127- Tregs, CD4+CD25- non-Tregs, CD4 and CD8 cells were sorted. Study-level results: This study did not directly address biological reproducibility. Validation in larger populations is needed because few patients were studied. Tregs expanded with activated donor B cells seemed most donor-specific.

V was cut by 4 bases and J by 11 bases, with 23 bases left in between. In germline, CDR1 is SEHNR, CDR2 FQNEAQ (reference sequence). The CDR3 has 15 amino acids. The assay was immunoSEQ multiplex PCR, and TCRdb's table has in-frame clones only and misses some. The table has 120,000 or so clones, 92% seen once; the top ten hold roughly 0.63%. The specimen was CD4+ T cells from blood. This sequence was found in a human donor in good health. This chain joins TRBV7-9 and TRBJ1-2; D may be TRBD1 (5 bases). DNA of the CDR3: TGTGCCAGCAGCTCATATGGGACGGGGATCGGCCGATACACCTTC. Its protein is CASSSYGTGIGRYTF. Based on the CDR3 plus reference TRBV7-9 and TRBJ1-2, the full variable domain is DTGVSQNPRHKITKRGQNVTFRCDPISEHNRLYWYRQTLGQGPEFLTYFQNEAQLEKSRLLSDRFSAERPKGSFSTLEIQRTEQGDSAMYLCASSSYGTGIGRYTFGSGTRLTVV.